This entry features one T cell receptor (beta chain) sequence. This entry comes from a study of memory CD4+ T cells and cytomegalovirus serostatus. Single viable CD3+CD4+CD8-CD45RO+ cells were sorted as the memory CD4+ T cells. After thawing, CD4+ T cells were positively selected. Authors' processing steps: Out-of-frame sequences were removed, leaving a few million distinct TCRbeta sequences. Sequencing used immunoSEQ multiplex PCR; TCRdb keeps in-frame clones, though not all of them. That table is the source of V, J and clone size, and D and trimming were worked out from the DNA. The repertoire has about 60,000 clones, approximately 86% of them found once; the top ten carry roughly 0.5%. This CDR3 comprises 15 residues. Germline V gene data show CDR1 as LNHDA and CDR2 as SQIVND (reference sequence). With 3 bases removed from V and 1 base from J, the gap between germline ends came to 12 bases.

The source is an adult in good health and CMV-seronegative. Some clones in this sample may be carry-over from other donors' samples. The sequencing input was memory CD4+ T cells from blood. The genes are TRBV19 and TRBJ1-1, with a possible D match to TRBD1 (6 bases). The CDR3: CASSIQGGRNTEAFF. The CDR3 coding sequence is TGTGCCAGTAGTATCCAAGGGGGAAGGAACACTGAAGCTTTCTTT.